A single sample is the source of the 10 T cell receptor beta chains below, sequenced in a study of T cells after yellow fever vaccination. Via MiXCR, TCRdb re-called the 5' RACE reads, giving one row per CDR3 protein. The table has under 250,000 distinct CDR3 sequences, 6.9% seen once. The sequencing here drew on CD4+ T cells sorted from PBMCs, taken 15 days after the yellow fever booster vaccination. Every receptor here comes from a man aged 30-40 years who received the YFV17D yellow fever vaccine.

This clonotype was observed a few times. The V and J genes are TRBV7-8 and TRBJ1-6; 10 nucleotides match TRBD1. Unmatched junction bases numbered 5, after V lost 5 bases and J lost 10 bases. This CDR3 comprises 14 residues. Germline CDR1 reads SGHVS; CDR2 reads FQNEAQ. The CDR3 nucleotides read TGTGCCAGCAGCCCAGACAGGGGGCAATCACCCCTCCACTTT. Translated: CASSPDRGQSPLHF. The whole variable domain, remainder taken from reference TRBV7-8 and TRBJ1-6, is GAGVSQSPRYKVAKRGQDVALRCDPISGHVSLFWYQQALGQGPEFLTYFQNEAQLDKSGLPSDRFFAERPEGSVSTLKIQRTQQEDSAVYLCASSPDRGQSPLHFGNGTRLTVT.

The V gene is TRBV7-2, the J gene TRBJ1-4; weak D call: TRBD1 (6 bases). Deletions cut 5 bases from V and 8 bases from J, with 12 bases between. Germline assignment: CDR1 SGHTA and CDR2 FQGNSA. The length of the CDR3 is 13 residues. CDR3 coding DNA: TGTGCCAGCAGCCTCAGGGGAGGGGAAAAACTGTTTTTT. Translated, it gives CASSLRGGEKLFF.

There are many counts of this clonotype. The rearrangement joins TRBV20-1 to TRBJ2-7; 10 positions match TRBD1. Trimming at V came to 5 bases and at J to 4 bases, leaving 8 bases not matched to a gene. The CDR3 totals 14 residues. From germline, CDR1 is DFQATT and CDR2 SNEGSKA (reference sequence). Here the CDR3 reads CSAVHRDRGYEQYF. CDR3 sequence (DNA): TGCAGTGCTGTCCACCGGGACAGGGGTTACGAGCAGTACTTC.

Details on this clonotype: With a much larger clone just one base away, this may be a read error. The J gene is TRBJ2-3, the V gene TRBV7-6; 9 bases align to TRBD1. This CDR3 has 18 residues. J was trimmed by 0 bases and V by 7 bases; bases with no gene match: 14. The germline V gene encodes CDR1 SGHVS and CDR2 FNYEAQ. In DNA form, the CDR3 reads TGTGCCAGCAACTTGCTCACGGGGACAGGGATCAGCACAGATACGCAGTATTTT. Amino acids: CASNLLTGTGISTDTQYF. The full variable domain, completed using reference TRBV7-6 and TRBJ2-3, is GAGVSQSPRYKVTKRGQDVALRCDPISGHVSLYWYRQALGQGPEFLTYFNYEAQQDKSGLPNDRFSAERPEGSISTLTIQRTEQRDSAMYRCASNLLTGTGISTDTQYFGPGTRLTVL.

On this clonotype: This sequence may be a read error, since a much larger clone differs from it by one base. The chain uses TRBV3-1 and TRBJ2-1; 14 bases line up with TRBD2. Germline CDR1 and CDR2: LGHDT and YNNKEL (reference sequence). CDR3 length: 14 amino acids. The V segment lost 10 bases and the J segment 9 bases; nucleotides outside the gene matches: 8. CDR3 sequence: CATSRLAGGGEQFF. In DNA, the CDR3 is TGTGCCACCAGTCGACTAGCGGGAGGGGGTGAGCAGTTCTTC.

This clonotype has just a few counts. The chain carries TRBV2 and TRBJ2-7, with 7 bases matching TRBD1. Germline CDR1 reads SNHLY; CDR2 reads FYNNEI. V shed 10 bases, J shed 6 bases, and the junction held 15 bases outside the gene matches. The CDR3 is 14 amino acids. CDR3 protein: CANRRDSSAGEQYF. DNA of the CDR3: TGTGCCAACCGAAGGGACAGTTCCGCCGGCGAGCAGTACTTC.

This chain connects TRBV4-3 to TRBJ1-6; no clear D gene. Trimming pared 0 bases from V and 8 bases from J, leaving 14 bases between. This CDR3 has 16 amino acids. Looked up from germline, CDR1 is LGHNA and CDR2 is YSLEER. The chain's CDR3 is CASSQEPADSHSPLHF. The CDR3 DNA reads as TGCGCCAGCAGCCAAGAGCCAGCCGATAGCCATTCACCCCTCCACTTT.

This clonotype was counted at least ten times. The chain carries TRBV20-1 and TRBJ2-7; TRBD2 agrees at 8 bases. Germline V gives CDR1 DFQATT, CDR2 SNEGSKA (reference sequence). The CDR3 loop spans 14 amino acids. The V and J ends lost 0 bases and 6 bases, in that order; junction bases with no gene match: 7. The CDR3 sequence: CSARDPSGSSEQYF. For the CDR3, the DNA is TGCAGTGCTAGAGATCCCAGCGGGAGCAGCGAGCAGTACTTC.

This clonotype has more than one count but fewer than ten. This sequence joins TRBV7-9 and TRBJ2-5, with 10 bases identical to TRBD2. Germline CDR1 and CDR2: SEHNR and FQNEAQ (reference sequence). Trimming at V came to 5 bases and at J to 7 bases, leaving 7 bases not matched to a gene. The CDR3 totals 14 residues. The CDR3 DNA follows: TGTGCCAGCAGCCTGGGGACTAGCGTGAGGACCCAGTACTTC. Translating it yields CASSLGTSVRTQYF.

This clonotype was counted ten times or more. The rearrangement uses TRBV5-1 and TRBJ2-1, with D unresolved. The CDR3 has 12 amino acids. V was pared by 1 base and J by 4 bases, with 3 bases between. Germline V gene data show CDR1 as SGHRS and CDR2 as YFSETQ. The chain's CDR3 is CASSLRYNEQFF. The CDR3 coding sequence is TGCGCCAGCAGCTTGCGTTACAATGAGCAGTTCTTC. Full variable domain (missing parts from reference TRBV5-1 and TRBJ2-1): KAGVTQTPRYLIKTRGQQVTLSCSPISGHRSVSWYQQTPGQGLQFLFEYFSETQRNKGNFPGRFSGRQFSNSRSEMNVSTLELGDSALYLCASSLRYNEQFFGPGTRLTVL.